The clone carrying this TCR beta chain was detected only a few times. V was clipped by 1 base and J by 2 bases, with 11 bases between them. In germline, CDR1 is DFQATT, CDR2 SNEGSKA (reference sequence). This CDR3 region has 14 residues. TCR beta CDR3 regions were amplified from RNA transcripts. The first round was an RT-PCR with HTBI primers, and the second round was a multiplex PCR. One entry per CDR3 protein results from TCRdb running MiXCR on the multiplex PCR reads. Of 650,000 to 900,000 distinct CDR3 sequences listed, 35% to 50% are singletons. This record belongs to a study of Graves' ophthalmopathy and Graves' hyperthyroidism.

The sequencing input was peripheral blood. The chain combines TRBV20-1 with TRBJ1-1; the D is unclear. The receptor was derived from an adult man with Graves' ophthalmopathy. CDR3 sequence (DNA): TGCAGTGCTAGAGCCGTTCCTCTCAACACTGAAGCTTTCTTT. Encoded protein: CSARAVPLNTEAFF.